The 17 T cell receptor beta chains listed next were all sequenced from one sample in a study of brain T cells in children with intractable seizures. Produced via immunoSEQ multiplex PCR; TCRdb's table is partial and in-frame only. Among about 20,000 clones listed, 85% to 95% were seen once. The starting material was peripheral blood, obtained at surgery. The receptors originated from a boy aged 5-17 years with focal cortical dysplasia and intractable seizures.

The chain combines TRBV5-6 with TRBJ2-5; TRBD1 aligns across 8 bases. V shed 3 bases, J shed 5 bases, and the junction held 9 bases outside the gene matches. The CDR3 sequence is 15 residues long. Germline CDR1 reads SGHDT; CDR2 reads YYEEEE. CDR3 coding DNA: TGTGCCAGCAGCTCATCGGACAGGGTGGGGGAGACCCAGTACTTC. Amino acid sequence: CASSSSDRVGETQYF.

The rearrangement joins TRBV19 to TRBJ1-1; 7 positions agree with TRBD1. CDR1 LNHDA and CDR2 SQIVND come from the germline V gene (reference sequence). The CDR3 runs to 15 residues. The V segment lost 6 bases and the J segment 5 bases; nucleotides outside the gene matches: 12. CDR3 in amino acids: CASRPGGGAYTEAFF. The DNA for the CDR3 is TGTGCCAGTAGGCCAGGGGGGGGCGCATATACTGAAGCTTTCTTT.

This chain joins TRBV5-8 and TRBJ1-6; TRBD1 matches at 10 bases. V trimming: 2 bases; J trimming: 3 bases; junction bases outside the gene matches: 5. The CDR3 runs to 17 residues. Germline-derived CDR1 and CDR2 are SGHTS and YDEGEE. CDR3 sequence reads: CASSLPRTGGYNSPLHF. In DNA form, the CDR3 reads TGTGCCAGCAGCTTACCTAGGACAGGGGGCTATAATTCACCCCTCCACTTT.

V gene TRBV7-3 combines with J gene TRBJ2-2; D gene uncertain. Germline CDR1 and CDR2: SGHTA and FQGTGA. The V end was cut by 7 bases, the J end by 2 bases, with 2 bases between. CDR3 size: 11 residues. Here the CDR3 DNA reads TGTGCCAGCACCAACACCGGGGAGCTGTTTTTT. This sequence encodes CASTNTGELFF.

This chain links TRBV28 with TRBJ1-5; D perhaps matches TRBD1 (5 bases). From germline, CDR1 is MDHEN and CDR2 SYDVKM. The CDR3 is 15 residues long. Trimming stripped 2 bases from V and 4 bases from J, with 12 bases between. DNA for the CDR3: TGTGCCAGCAGTTTACGGGGGAGAACGAATCAGCCCCAGCATTTT. Translation: CASSLRGRTNQPQHF. Full variable domain (rest looked up from reference TRBV28 and TRBJ1-5): DVKVTQSSRYLVKRTGEKVFLECVQDMDHENMFWYRQDPGLGLRLIYFSYDVKMKEKGDIPEGYSVSREKKERFSLILESASTNQTSMYLCASSLRGRTNQPQHFGDGTRLSIL.

This chain connects TRBV19 to TRBJ1-5, with 7 bases lining up with TRBD1. Germline CDR1 LNHDA, CDR2 SQIVND (reference sequence). The CDR3 spans 15 residues. Germline trimming cut 5 bases from V and 0 bases from J; bases unmatched to any gene: 4. CDR3 nucleotide sequence: TGTGCCAGTAGTGGACGGACAGGTAGCAATCAGCCCCAGCATTTT. It codes for CASSGRTGSNQPQHF.

The rearrangement joins TRBV19 to TRBJ2-5; 12 nucleotides align to TRBD1. This CDR3 region has 17 residues. Germline trimming cut 3 bases from V and 3 bases from J; bases unmatched to any gene: 8. Germline V gene lookup returns CDR1 LNHDA and CDR2 SQIVND (reference sequence). CDR3 coding DNA: TGTGCCAGTAGTATTCTACCGGGACAGGGGGCGAAAGAGACCCAGTACTTC. Its protein is CASSILPGQGAKETQYF. Complete variable domain (other parts from reference TRBV19 and TRBJ2-5): DGGITQSPKYLFRKEGQNVTLSCEQNLNHDAMYWYRQDPGQGLRLIYYSQIVNDFQKGDIAEGYSVSREKKESFPLTVTSAQKNPTAFYLCASSILPGQGAKETQYFGPGTRLLVL.

The V call is TRBV7-9, the J call TRBJ1-1; D ambiguous. Germline CDR1 reads SEHNR; CDR2 reads FQNEAQ (reference sequence). The CDR3 is 15 amino acids. With 1 base removed from V and 7 bases from J, the gap between germline ends came to 16 bases. CDR3 DNA sequence: TGTGCCAGCAGCTTAGGGAGCACGCCAACGAGTGAAGCTTTCTTT. It specifies CASSLGSTPTSEAFF.

This chain links TRBV7-3 with TRBJ2-2; possible D gene TRBD2, 6 bases. This CDR3 contains 16 residues. Germline lookup yields CDR1 SGHTA and CDR2 FQGTGA. Deletions cut 5 bases from V and 0 bases from J, with 13 bases between. CDR3 sequence reads: CASSLRGGSNTGELFF. CDR3 nucleotide sequence: TGTGCCAGCAGCCTTAGGGGAGGATCGAACACCGGGGAGCTGTTTTTT.

The V and J genes are TRBV19 and TRBJ2-5; D unresolved. Germline V gene sequence: CDR1 LNHDA, CDR2 SQIVND (reference sequence). The V gene lost 6 bases and the J gene lost 2 bases, with 16 bases spanning the gap. The CDR3 spans 15 residues. The CDR3 DNA reads as TGTGCCAGTAGCCCTTCGGTCGCTCGTCAAGAGACCCAGTACTTC. Protein product: CASSPSVARQETQYF.

CDR3: CASSLRGMNTEAFF. The CDR3 nucleotides read TGTGCCAGCAGTCTCAGGGGCATGAACACTGAAGCTTTCTTT. The chain uses TRBV27 and TRBJ1-1; TRBD1 might be the D (6 bases). Germline assignment: CDR1 MNHEY and CDR2 SMNVEV (reference sequence). V shed 5 bases and J shed 0 bases, with 10 bases lying between them. This CDR3 is built from 14 residues.

The chain couples TRBV5-4 to TRBJ2-1, with 10 bases matching TRBD2. J gave up 7 bases and V 8 bases, and 6 bases lay outside the gene matches. This CDR3 is 13 amino acids long. Germline lookup yields CDR1 SGHNT and CDR2 YYREEE (reference sequence). The CDR3: CASVGLAKNEQFF. CDR3 bases: TGTGCCAGTGTGGGACTAGCGAAAAATGAGCAGTTCTTC.

V and J are TRBV3-1 (or the pseudogene TRBV3-2) and TRBJ2-6; 11 nucleotides line up with TRBD1. Germline CDR1 reads LGHDT; CDR2 reads YNNKEL (reference sequence). V lost 4 bases and J lost 3; bases outside the gene matches: 5. The CDR3 spans 17 residues. CDR3 in amino acids: CASSLEDRGLGANVLTF. Here the CDR3 DNA reads TGTGCCAGCAGCCTCGAGGACAGGGGGCTTGGGGCCAACGTCCTGACTTTC.

In nucleotides, the CDR3 is TGTGCCTGGAGTGTGGGGGCCGGTGAAGCTTTCTTT. Residues: CAWSVGAGEAFF. V gene TRBV30 combines with J gene TRBJ1-1; tentatively, D is TRBD1 (6 bases). The germline V and J ends were trimmed by 0 bases and 7 bases, with 9 bases remaining between them. The CDR3 length is 12 residues. Germline V gives CDR1 GTSNPN, CDR2 SVGIG (reference sequence).

The chain employs TRBV9 and TRBJ2-3; D remains unclear. Germline CDR1 and CDR2: SGDLS and YYNGEE. The V end was cut by 0 bases, the J end by 7 bases, with 9 bases between. The CDR3 is 13 amino acids. The CDR3 sequence is CASSVGSANTQYF. CDR3 bases: TGTGCCAGCAGCGTAGGAAGTGCAAATACGCAGTATTTT.

V and J are TRBV7-3 and TRBJ2-1; D remains unclear. From germline, CDR1 is SGHTA and CDR2 FQGTGA. The CDR3 is 14 residues long. With 1 base removed from V and 5 bases from J, the gap between germline ends came to 9 bases. In DNA form, the CDR3 reads TGTGCCAGCAGCTTAAATCGTCTTAACAATGAGCAGTTCTTC. It codes for CASSLNRLNNEQFF.

The chain couples TRBV6-6 to TRBJ1-1; TRBD1 agrees at 9 bases. This CDR3 contains 15 residues. Germline loops: CDR1 MNHNY, CDR2 SVGAGI (reference sequence). V was clipped by 2 bases and J by 6 bases; unmatched bases: 7. The CDR3 protein is CASSYRRDRESEAFF. The CDR3 DNA is TGTGCCAGCAGTTACCGCCGGGACAGGGAATCTGAAGCTTTCTTT.